A single sample is the source of the 21 T cell receptor beta chains below, sequenced in a study of OX40 agonist ivuxolimab in advanced cancers. The library was made by the immunoSEQ multiplex PCR assay. Here the immuneACCESS table is served through TCRdb, limited to in-frame sequences with V and J called. Missing clones are a known gap in these copies; in checked studies unresolved V genes cover under half, and the rest lacks a known reason. This sample is represented by more than 100,000 clones; just over 90% of them were singletons. Of the sample, approximately 1.1% is held by the ten largest clones. The sequencing here drew on CD4+ or CD8+ T cells sorted from blood, taken in a trial of the OX40 agonist ivuxolimab. The source is an adult with an advanced solid tumor such as melanoma, head and neck, liver or kidney cancer.

This chain uses TRBV7-2 with TRBJ1-3; 11 bases fit TRBD1. V shed 1 base, J shed 0 bases, and the junction held 2 bases outside the gene matches. CDR1 and CDR2 from the germline V gene are SGHTA and FQGNSA. The CDR3 contains 17 residues. CDR3 in amino acids: CASSLVGTGGSGNTIYF. CDR3 nucleotide sequence: TGTGCCAGCAGCTTAGTCGGGACAGGGGGCTCTGGAAACACCATATATTTT.

The rearrangement joins TRBV28 to TRBJ1-5; D unresolved. Germline lookup yields CDR1 MDHEN and CDR2 SYDVKM. V lost 1 base to trimming and J lost 4 bases, with 14 bases between them. The CDR3 is 16 residues long. Here the CDR3 reads CASSLSRVGGNQPQHF. In nucleotides, the CDR3 is TGTGCCAGCAGTTTATCAAGGGTAGGCGGGAATCAGCCCCAGCATTTT.

This chain joins TRBV7-2 and TRBJ2-1; D remains unclear. Trimming pared 5 bases from V and 3 bases from J, leaving 17 bases between. Per the germline V gene, CDR1 is SGHTA and CDR2 is FQGNSA. CDR3 length equals 16 residues. CDR3 nucleotide sequence: TGTGCCAGCAGCCTAGTCGTTGGCGGAGACTACAATGAGCAGTTCTTC. It codes for CASSLVVGGDYNEQFF.

The chain uses TRBV5-1 and TRBJ2-3, with 10 bases lining up with TRBD2. Losses at the gene ends were 4 bases for V and 0 bases for J; bases not matched to a gene: 14. This CDR3 is 19 amino acids long. Germline-derived CDR1 and CDR2 are SGHRS and YFSETQ. The CDR3 DNA reads TGCGCCAGCAGCGTCCCCAGGAGCGGGAGGGCCGTTAGCACAGATACGCAGTATTTT. Translation gives CASSVPRSGRAVSTDTQYF. Based on the CDR3 plus reference TRBV5-1 and TRBJ2-3, the full variable domain is KAGVTQTPRYLIKTRGQQVTLSCSPISGHRSVSWYQQTPGQGLQFLFEYFSETQRNKGNFPGRFSGRQFSNSRSEMNVSTLELGDSALYLCASSVPRSGRAVSTDTQYFGPGTRLTVL.

This clone was found once. The rearrangement links TRBV5-1 to TRBJ2-3, with D unclear. In germline, CDR1 is SGHRS, CDR2 YFSETQ. V lost 0 bases to trimming and J lost 6 bases, with 8 bases between them. The CDR3 is 13 amino acids. The CDR3 reads CASSLESWDTQYF. CDR3 nucleotides: TGCGCCAGCAGCTTGGAGAGTTGGGATACGCAGTATTTT.

The chain carries TRBV5-5 and TRBJ1-2; D gene ambiguous. V was clipped by 0 bases and J by 4 bases, with 10 bases between them. The CDR3 is made up of 14 amino acids. The germline V gene has CDR1 SGHKS and CDR2 YYEKEE (reference sequence). The CDR3 loop reads CASSLEGSLYGYTF. The DNA for the CDR3 is TGTGCCAGCAGCTTGGAAGGCAGCCTCTATGGCTACACCTTC.

The V and J genes are TRBV10-1 and TRBJ2-7; 9 bases agree with TRBD1. The CDR3 loop spans 19 amino acids. Germline lookup yields CDR1 WNHNN and CDR2 SYGVQD (reference sequence). Trimming cost V 4 bases and J 0 bases; bases outside gene matches: 16. The CDR3 region has the DNA TGCGCCAGCAGTGGACTATCGGGGGACAGGGCCGCGAGCTCCTACGAGCAGTACTTC. Translating it yields CASSGLSGDRAASSYEQYF.

The V and J genes are TRBV19 and TRBJ2-5; 7 bases agree with TRBD1. This CDR3 is 13 amino acids long. J gave up 5 bases and V 6 bases, and 6 bases lay outside the gene matches. The germline CDR1 and CDR2 sequences are LNHDA and SQIVND (reference sequence). The CDR3 here is CASSIQGRETQYF. CDR3 DNA: TGTGCCAGTAGCATACAGGGGCGGGAGACCCAGTACTTC.

This clone was observed a few times. This chain joins TRBV9 and TRBJ2-1; D unresolved. Trimming pared 3 bases from V and 4 bases from J, leaving 17 bases between. Germline lookup yields CDR1 SGDLS and CDR2 YYNGEE. There are 16 residues in the CDR3. This chain's CDR3 is CASSGGVGKTYNEQFF. The CDR3 nucleotides read TGTGCCAGCAGCGGAGGCGTGGGTAAGACGTACAATGAGCAGTTCTTC.

The V and J genes are TRBV7-3 and TRBJ2-1; D is uncertain. Germline V gene lookup returns CDR1 SGHTA and CDR2 FQGTGA. This CDR3 has 14 residues. V lost 1 base, J lost 5 bases, and 9 bases lay in between. This chain's CDR3 is CASSLMISNNEQFF. DNA for the CDR3: TGTGCCAGCAGCTTAATGATTTCCAACAATGAGCAGTTCTTC.

V gene TRBV7-3 combines with J gene TRBJ2-1, with 8 bases identical to TRBD1. The CDR3 length is 16 residues. V gave up 0 bases and J gave up 4 bases; unmatched junction bases: 5. Germline CDR1 SGHTA, CDR2 FQGTGA. The CDR3 DNA reads as TGTGCCAGCAGCTTAACCGGGGACAGGCCGTACAATGAGCAGTTCTTC. This codes for CASSLTGDRPYNEQFF.

The chain couples TRBV5-1 to TRBJ2-5; D is ambiguous. The V gene's germline CDR1 is SGHRS and CDR2 YFSETQ. V lost 3 bases to trimming and J lost 2 bases, with 14 bases between them. The length of the CDR3 is 15 residues. The CDR3 region is CASSSNPFIQETQYF. CDR3 DNA sequence: TGCGCCAGCAGCTCAAACCCGTTCATACAAGAGACCCAGTACTTC.

This clone was detected a few times. This chain connects TRBV2 to TRBJ1-5; a weak D match, TRBD1 (6 bases). With 4 bases removed from V and 6 bases from J, the gap between germline ends came to 13 bases. Per germline, CDR1 SNHLY and CDR2 FYNNEI. This CDR3 is built from 14 residues. The CDR3, as DNA: TGTGCCAGCAGTGGACAGGTTATCGGTCAGCCCCAGCATTTT. Translated: CASSGQVIGQPQHF.

The CDR3 is CASSYAGESNYGYTF. The CDR3, as DNA: TGTGCCAGCAGTTACGCAGGGGAGTCTAACTATGGCTACACCTTC. V gene TRBV6-5 combines with J gene TRBJ1-2, with D tentatively TRBD1 (6 bases). Germline V gene lookup returns CDR1 MNHEY and CDR2 SVGAGI. The ends were cut back, 2 bases at V and 0 bases at J, with 10 bases in the middle. The CDR3 has 15 amino acids.

V gene TRBV11-1 combines with J gene TRBJ2-7, with 9 bases that match TRBD2. This CDR3 is 16 amino acids long. In germline, CDR1 is SGHAT, CDR2 FQDESV (reference sequence). Germline trimming cut 0 bases from V and 1 base from J; bases unmatched to any gene: 4. CDR3: CASSLAGLALSYEQYF. The CDR3 DNA reads TGTGCCAGCAGCTTAGCCGGACTAGCGTTATCCTACGAGCAGTACTTC. Supplemented by reference TRBV11-1 and TRBJ2-7, the full variable domain reads EAEVAQSPRYKITEKSQAVAFWCDPISGHATLYWYRQILGQGPELLVQFQDESVVDDSQLPKDRFSAERLKGVDSTLKIQPAELGDSAMYLCASSLAGLALSYEQYFGPGTRLTVT.

The chain joins TRBV7-9 to TRBJ1-1, with D perhaps matching TRBD1 (6 bases). CDR3 length equals 14 residues. Looked up from germline, CDR1 is SEHNR and CDR2 is FQNEAQ (reference sequence). Trimming took off 5 bases at V and 1 base at J, with 11 bases between the two ends. The CDR3 DNA follows: TGTGCCAGCAGCGTAAGAGGGGGGAACACTGAAGCTTTCTTT. This gives the protein CASSVRGGNTEAFF.

This clone was recorded only once. The rearrangement links TRBV7-3 to TRBJ2-1, with D perhaps TRBD2 (5 bases). CDR1 and CDR2 (germline): SGHTA, FQGTGA. CDR3 length: 16 residues. V dropped 5 bases and J dropped 6 bases, with 20 bases sitting between them. The CDR3 coding sequence is TGTGCCAGCAGCCCGTGGGCGGGTGGCCCCCTCAATGAGCAGTTCTTC. This gives the protein CASSPWAGGPLNEQFF.

The chain has TRBV4-3 and TRBJ1-3; the D gene is possibly TRBD1 (5 bases). CDR1 LGHNA and CDR2 YSLEER come from the germline V gene. The CDR3 covers 16 residues. Between the trimmed V and J ends, which lost 0 bases and 1 base, there was a span of 10 bases. CDR3 protein: CASSQDWGPSGNTIYF. CDR3 nucleotides: TGCGCCAGCAGCCAAGATTGGGGACCTTCTGGAAACACCATATATTTT.

This clone was counted a single time. The chain couples TRBV5-1 to TRBJ1-1, with D maybe TRBD1 (5 bases). The ends were cut back, 0 bases at V and 6 bases at J, with 12 bases in the middle. Germline V gene data show CDR1 as SGHRS and CDR2 as YFSETQ. This CDR3 is 14 amino acids long. The CDR3 bases are TGCGCCAGCAGCTTGGGGGTCCAAGGGGCTGAAGCTTTCTTT. Its translation: CASSLGVQGAEAFF.

The count of this clone is one. The genes are TRBV11-2 and TRBJ1-2; D call uncertain. The germline CDR1 and CDR2 sequences are SGHAT and FQNNGV. The ends were cut back, 2 bases at V and 8 bases at J, with 15 bases in the middle. The CDR3 is 14 amino acids. The CDR3 loop reads CASSLQPGHRGYTF. CDR3 nucleotides: TGTGCCAGCAGCTTACAACCGGGCCATCGGGGCTACACCTTC.

The chain carries TRBV28 and TRBJ2-7; D assignment may be TRBD1 or TRBD2 (5 bases each). V lost 3 bases to trimming and J lost 7 bases, with 22 bases between them. Germline loops: CDR1 MDHEN, CDR2 SYDVKM. This CDR3 is 16 amino acids long. CDR3 loop: CASSFVLGTGSSEQYF. CDR3 nucleotides: TGTGCCAGCAGTTTTGTTCTGGGGACGGGTTCGAGTGAGCAGTACTTC. Full variable domain (missing parts from reference TRBV28 and TRBJ2-7): DVKVTQSSRYLVKRTGEKVFLECVQDMDHENMFWYRQDPGLGLRLIYFSYDVKMKEKGDIPEGYSVSREKKERFSLILESASTNQTSMYLCASSFVLGTGSSEQYFGPGTRLTVT.